The T cell receptor (beta chain) described here comes from a study of radiotherapy plus CTLA-4 blockade in lung cancer. Study-level background: Objective response was observed in more than 15% of patients, and disease control in around 31%.

Here immunoSEQ multiplex PCR was the method, and the copy in TCRdb shows in-frame clones only, minus some. Among some 66,000 clones listed, around 81% were seen once. Note on this clone: What it recognizes is unknown.

Points from the study as a whole: Reports state that early shifts in blood T cell clones, with interferon-beta, best predicted response. The study found tumor-derived TCR clones expanded in blood after radiotherapy plus ipilimumab.

V lost 0 bases and J lost 8, with 16 bases in between. The CDR3 length is 16 residues. The material sequenced was peripheral blood, taken from a patient treated with radiotherapy plus ipilimumab. The chain is built from TRBV23-1 and TRBJ1-4, with a weak D call TRBD1 (5 bases). TRBV23-1 is classed as an ORF, of uncertain function. The sequence was obtained from a human donor with non-small cell lung cancer who had a partial response to radiotherapy plus ipilimumab. CDR3 nucleotide sequence: TGCGCCAGCAGTCAATCAGGAGGGGATAGGACCGAAAAACTGTTTTTT. Translated, it gives CASSQSGGDRTEKLFF.